What follows is one T cell receptor beta chain and its context. The data originate from a study of cytomegalovirus exposure and HLA in healthy donors. Sequencing was performed with immunoSEQ multiplex PCR; in TCRdb, only in-frame clones are kept and a portion is missing. The repertoire holds some 170,000 clones, with around 87% as singletons. V was pared by 4 bases and J by 6 bases, with 10 bases of the junction left unmatched. Germline V gene data show CDR1 as SGHRS and CDR2 as YFSETQ. The CDR3 contains 15 residues. Sequencing input: PBMCs. The chain couples TRBV5-1 to TRBJ1-1, with 9 bases that match TRBD1. The receptor's source is a young woman in good health and CMV-seronegative. Here the CDR3 DNA reads TGCGCCAGCAGCGAAGGGACAGGGATCCCGGCTGAAGCTTTCTTT. This encodes CASSEGTGIPAEAFF.